This record covers a single TCR beta chain. The antigen is not known. This entry comes from a study of T cells in Graves' hyperthyroidism and ophthalmopathy. Findings and caveats of the study: Median prediction lead before ophthalmopathy onset was about 6.3 months with the model. Most thyroid clonotypes expanded above 0.001 were also detected in blood.

Exclusion criteria comprised uncontrolled infection, other autoimmune disease, pregnancy or lactation. On the basis of clinical symptoms, serum thyroxine and TRAb, thyroid ultrasound and orbital computed tomography, diagnoses were made. RNA transcripts were the template for amplifying TCR beta CDR3 regions. The HTBI primer set was used in a first-round RT-PCR of the TCR CDR3. TCRdb itself ran the multiplex PCR reads through MiXCR, one entry per CDR3 protein. Of 550,000 to 700,000 distinct CDR3 sequences in the sample, around 45% were seen once. CDR1 and CDR2 from the germline V gene are SNHLY and FYNNEI. V was shortened by 4 bases and J by 4 bases, with 13 bases between the two germline ends. The CDR3 extends over 14 amino acids.

V gene TRBV2 combines with J gene TRBJ2-5; D unresolved. The receptor's source is an adult woman with Graves' disease, either hyperthyroidism or ophthalmopathy (not recorded which). Sample: peripheral blood or thyroid tissue (not recorded which). The CDR3 nucleotides are TGTGCCAGCAGTGCGGGCCCTGTGGGAGAGACCCAGTACTTC. It encodes CASSAGPVGETQYF.